This passage covers 13 T cell receptor beta chains from one sample sequenced in a study of radiotherapy plus CTLA-4 blockade in lung cancer. Generated by immunoSEQ multiplex PCR, the TCRdb table keeps only in-frame clones and is missing some. The table has some 80,000 clones, more than 80% seen once; the top ten hold about 0.79%. Sequences were derived from peripheral blood, sampled from a patient treated with radiotherapy plus ipilimumab. Receptor source: a human donor with non-small cell lung cancer who had stable disease on radiotherapy plus ipilimumab.

V and J are TRBV7-8 and TRBJ1-1; TRBD1 agrees at 8 bases. The CDR3 runs to 16 residues. Germline V lookup: CDR1 SGHVS, CDR2 FQNEAQ. Unmatched junction bases numbered 10, after V lost 5 bases and J lost 2 bases. In nucleotides, the CDR3 is TGTGCCAGCAGCCCCCCAAGCACAGGGGGAAACACTGAAGCTTTCTTT. It specifies CASSPPSTGGNTEAFF.

J is TRBJ1-6 and V is TRBV2; 8 bases are shared with TRBD1. The junction had 5 bases not matched to a gene; V was cut back by 6 bases and J by 7 bases. The CDR3 sequence is 14 residues long. CDR1 and CDR2 (germline): SNHLY, FYNNEI. CDR3 loop: CASRRTGRNSPLHF. In DNA, the CDR3 is TGTGCCAGCAGGCGGACAGGGAGGAATTCACCCCTCCACTTT.

This sequence joins TRBV9 and TRBJ2-1; D unresolved. CDR3 length: 12 residues. The germline V and J ends were trimmed by 0 bases and 8 bases, with 6 bases remaining between them. From germline, CDR1 is SGDLS and CDR2 YYNGEE. The CDR3 DNA follows: TGTGCCAGCAGCGTAGAACTCGATGAGCAGTTCTTC. Its protein product is CASSVELDEQFF. The whole variable domain, filled in from reference TRBV9 and TRBJ2-1, reads DSGVTQTPKHLITATGQRVTLRCSPRSGDLSVYWYQQSLDQGLQFLIQYYNGEERAKGNILERFSAQQFPDLHSELNLSSLELGDSALYFCASSVELDEQFFGPGTRLTVL.

This clone came up a few times. The V and J genes are TRBV27 and TRBJ1-2; 7 bases are a match to TRBD1. V dropped 5 bases and J dropped 6; count of bases not matched to a gene: 6. Germline-derived CDR1 and CDR2 are MNHEY and SMNVEV (reference sequence). This CDR3 has 13 residues. CDR3 amino acids: CASSQRQGNGYTF. The CDR3 DNA follows: TGTGCCAGCAGTCAACGACAGGGTAATGGCTACACCTTC.

The rearrangement links TRBV11-2 to TRBJ2-5; possible D gene TRBD2, 6 bases. Per germline, CDR1 SGHAT and CDR2 FQNNGV. Trimming removed 5 bases at V and 2 bases at J, with 15 bases between. The CDR3 totals 15 residues. As DNA, the CDR3 is TGTGCCAGCAGCCGAGTTTTGGGGGGACAAGAGACCCAGTACTTC. Its protein product is CASSRVLGGQETQYF.

The chain uses TRBV29-1 and TRBJ1-4, with D possibly TRBD1 on 5 matching bases. Germline V CDR1 and CDR2: SQVTM, ANQGSEA. Trimming took off 3 bases at V and 8 bases at J, with 16 bases between the two ends. This CDR3 has 14 amino acids. The CDR3 reads CSVELVQGQEKLFF. Written as DNA, the CDR3 is TGCAGCGTTGAGCTTGTGCAGGGCCAGGAAAAACTGTTTTTT.

This chain connects TRBV6-6 to TRBJ2-5; 7 nucleotides agree with TRBD2. The V segment lost 2 bases and the J segment 2 bases; nucleotides outside the gene matches: 8. Germline assignment: CDR1 MNHNY and CDR2 SVGAGI (reference sequence). The CDR3 contains 16 residues. CDR3 protein: CASSYPGTTGQETQYF. DNA of the CDR3: TGTGCCAGCAGTTACCCTGGGACTACCGGGCAAGAGACCCAGTACTTC.

The chain combines TRBV29-1 with TRBJ2-7, with TRBD2 matching over 11 bases. Trimming took 7 bases from V and 2 from J; bases not matched to a gene: 13. Germline V gene lookup returns CDR1 SQVTM and CDR2 ANQGSEA. This CDR3 spans 16 amino acids. CDR3 loop: CSGTSGGSGRAYEQYF. CDR3 coding DNA: TGCAGCGGGACATCGGGCGGTAGCGGGAGGGCCTACGAGCAGTACTTC.

In this sample, this clone turned up a few times. The chain joins TRBV6-5 to TRBJ2-7, with D possibly being TRBD1 (6 bases). CDR1 MNHEY and CDR2 SVGAGI come from the germline V gene. The CDR3 consists of 13 residues. Between the trimmed V and J ends, which lost 7 bases and 5 bases, there was a span of 15 bases. The CDR3 spells CASNSRTGNEQYF. The CDR3 bases are TGTGCCAGCAATAGCAGAACAGGGAACGAGCAGTACTTC.

The rearrangement links TRBV9 to TRBJ2-5; D remains ambiguous. Germline lookup yields CDR1 SGDLS and CDR2 YYNGEE. The CDR3 spans 14 residues. V lost 0 bases and J 0 bases, leaving 6 bases between the germline ends. The CDR3 bases are TGTGCCAGCAGCGTAGGGCCCCACCAAGAGACCCAGTACTTC. It is translated as CASSVGPHQETQYF.

The gene calls are TRBV5-1 and TRBJ1-5; the match to TRBD1 covers 10 bases. The CDR3 sequence is 14 residues long. Germline V gene sequence: CDR1 SGHRS, CDR2 YFSETQ. J was trimmed by 5 bases and V by 4 bases; bases with no gene match: 3. CDR3: CASSEGQGYQPQHF. CDR3 nucleotides: TGCGCCAGCAGCGAGGGACAGGGGTATCAGCCCCAGCATTTT.

The chain couples TRBV30 to TRBJ2-7; TRBD2 is a possible D gene (7 bases). The CDR3 spans 14 residues. V was clipped by 1 base and J by 3 bases, with 13 bases between them. The germline V gene encodes CDR1 GTSNPN and CDR2 SVGIG (reference sequence). The CDR3 is CAWSEGGASYEQYF. In DNA, the CDR3 is TGTGCCTGGAGTGAGGGGGGGGCCAGCTACGAGCAGTACTTC.

The genes are TRBV7-9 and TRBJ2-1, with D maybe TRBD2 (6 bases). V lost 0 bases, J lost 9 bases, and 12 bases lay in between. Germline values: CDR1 SEHNR, CDR2 FQNEAQ (reference sequence). The CDR3 loop spans 14 amino acids. CDR3 sequence reads: CASSLAGGIIEQFF. The DNA of the CDR3 is TGTGCCAGCAGCTTAGCGGGCGGGATTATTGAGCAGTTCTTC.